This paragraph covers one TCR beta chain sequence. Its target antigen remains unknown. No base quality information exists; no much larger clone differs at one position. The entry originates in a study of blood T cell repertoires in COVID-19 (dated by TCRdb to about 2020). At the level of the whole study: Samples covering the acute and convalescent phases of COVID-19 were provided by collaborators in the United States, Italy and Spain. The material from the prospective study consisted of cDNA or gDNA derived from T cells, B-cell-depleted T cells, or PBMCs. The repertoires were released in a freely available public database intended as a resource for research on the immune response to SARS-CoV-2. The samples were drawn from the first 160 participants of the ongoing ImmuneRACE study and from more than 1,000 subjects provided by 6 global collaborators. The dataset comprised deeply sampled blood TCRbeta repertoires from subjects exposed to, actively infected with, or recovered from COVID-19. The sample metadata nearly always contained a de-identified subject ID, COVID-19 status, age in years and sex. Where HLA class I and class II types were available, the types were taken from metadata supplied by the sample provider, not from assay-based typing. Broader findings and caveats from the paper: The quantity of clinical and demographic metadata differed by source and by participant and was supplied without curation.

The germline V gene supplies CDR1 SGHTA and CDR2 FQGNSA. The CDR3 measures 15 amino acids from cysteine to phenylalanine. Kept here is only the CDR3 DNA, which spans 45 bases and is read in frame from base 1. Trimming leaves V shorter by 2 bases and J shorter by 3 bases, with the junction holding 7 bases beyond the gene matches. The immunoSEQ Assay, a bias-controlled multiplex PCR, was used to amplify TCRbeta CDR3 regions from genomic DNA. The authors processed their data as follows. The number of nucleated cells in each sample was estimated from the amplification of reference gene primers within the assay. To quantify the absolute abundance of each unique TCRbeta CDR3 rearrangement, sequence reads were collapsed and filtered. For each sample, productive Simpson clonality was calculated by taking the square root of Simpson's diversity index across productive rearrangements. TCRdb stores this immuneACCESS table with in-frame sequences only. Part of the clones is absent; in the studies checked, under half of the shortfall reflects unresolved V genes, and no reason is known for the rest. V, J and clone size derive from that table, while D and trimming were established from the DNA sequence. In all, the sample holds some 130,000 clones, and approximately 86% of those were seen once. The ten largest clones add up to 2.3% of the sample.

Enrolling through a virtual design, the prospective study's participants ranged in age from roughly 18 to 89 years and lived across around 25 United States geographic areas. To assign participants to cohorts, the prospective study relied on clinical history that participants themselves reported in a screening survey and a study questionnaire. ImmuneRACE Cohort 3 recovered participants were defined by two consecutive negative NP/OP PCR tests, healthcare professional clearance, or symptom resolution. In the prospective study, whole blood, serum and a nasopharyngeal or oropharyngeal swab were collected from each participant by mobile phlebotomists. Participants in the prospective study had the option to provide additional blood draws and questionnaires over an approximately 2-month period. Before DNA extraction, prospective study blood samples were shipped either frozen or at room temperature.

This receptor chain uses TRBV7-2 and TRBJ2-7; TRBD1 aligns with 7 central bases. Sample: PBMCs or T cells enriched from blood (not recorded which). This clonotype was sampled from a woman between 50 and 59 years old who had recovered from COVID-19. The CDR3 corresponds to CASSLPPGQFYEQYF. DNA sequence: TGTGCCAGCAGCTTACCCCCGGGACAGTTCTACGAGCAGTACTTC.